What follows describes a single TCR beta chain. What it binds is not known. This entry is derived from a study of T cells in localized non-small cell lung cancer. Notes on the study in general: Longer overall survival was seen with higher T cell density measured in blood.

Sequencing was performed with immunoSEQ multiplex PCR; in TCRdb, only in-frame clones are kept and a portion is missing. The table has over 45,000 clones, 80% to 90% seen once; the top ten hold roughly a fifth. CDR1 and CDR2 (germline): SGHAT, FQNNGV. V was trimmed by 5 bases and J by 4 bases, leaving 9 bases between them. The CDR3 runs 12 residues. This rearrangement joins TRBV11-2 to TRBJ2-7, with D unclear. The sequence was collected from a man aged 40-75 years with stage I squamous cell lung carcinoma. The source was peripheral blood, collected before any cancer treatment. The CDR3 is CASSPSLYEQYF. Written as DNA, the CDR3 is TGTGCCAGCAGCCCCTCCCTTTACGAGCAGTACTTC.